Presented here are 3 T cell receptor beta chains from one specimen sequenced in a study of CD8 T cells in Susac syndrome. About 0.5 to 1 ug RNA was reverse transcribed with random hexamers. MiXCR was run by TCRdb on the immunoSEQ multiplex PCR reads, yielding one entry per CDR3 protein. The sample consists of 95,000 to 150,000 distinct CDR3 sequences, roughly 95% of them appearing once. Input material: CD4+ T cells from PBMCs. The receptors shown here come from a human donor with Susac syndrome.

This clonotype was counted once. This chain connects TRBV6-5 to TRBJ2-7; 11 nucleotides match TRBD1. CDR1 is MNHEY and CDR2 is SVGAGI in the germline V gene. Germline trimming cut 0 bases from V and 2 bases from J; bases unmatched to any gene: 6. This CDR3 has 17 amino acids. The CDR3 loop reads CASSYSIGTGGPYEQYF. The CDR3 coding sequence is TGTGCCAGCAGTTACTCGATAGGGACAGGGGGACCCTACGAGCAGTACTTC.

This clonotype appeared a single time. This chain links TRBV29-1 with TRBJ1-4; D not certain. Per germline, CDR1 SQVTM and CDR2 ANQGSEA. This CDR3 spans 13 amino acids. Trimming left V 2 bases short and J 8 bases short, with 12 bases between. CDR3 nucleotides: TGCAGCGTTGAACAGGATTTAGGGGAAAAACTGTTTTTT. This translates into CSVEQDLGEKLFF.

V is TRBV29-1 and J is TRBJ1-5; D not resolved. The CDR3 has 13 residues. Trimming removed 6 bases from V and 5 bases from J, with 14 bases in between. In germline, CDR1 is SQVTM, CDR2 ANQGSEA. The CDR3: CSVAARRDQPQHF. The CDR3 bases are TGCAGCGTAGCCGCCAGGAGAGATCAGCCCCAGCATTTT.